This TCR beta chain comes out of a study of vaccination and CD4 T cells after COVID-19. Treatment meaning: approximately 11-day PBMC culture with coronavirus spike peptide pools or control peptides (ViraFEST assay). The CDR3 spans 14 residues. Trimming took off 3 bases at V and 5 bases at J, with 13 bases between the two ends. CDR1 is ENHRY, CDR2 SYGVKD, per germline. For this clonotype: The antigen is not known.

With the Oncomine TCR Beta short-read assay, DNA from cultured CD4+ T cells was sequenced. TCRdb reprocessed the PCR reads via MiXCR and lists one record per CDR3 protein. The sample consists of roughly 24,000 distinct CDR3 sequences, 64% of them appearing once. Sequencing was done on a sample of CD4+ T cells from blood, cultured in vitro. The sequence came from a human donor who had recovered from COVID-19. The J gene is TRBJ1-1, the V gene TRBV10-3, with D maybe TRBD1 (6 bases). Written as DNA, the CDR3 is TGTGCCATCAGTGAACAGGGACCTGGGACTGAAGCTTTCTTT. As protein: CAISEQGPGTEAFF.